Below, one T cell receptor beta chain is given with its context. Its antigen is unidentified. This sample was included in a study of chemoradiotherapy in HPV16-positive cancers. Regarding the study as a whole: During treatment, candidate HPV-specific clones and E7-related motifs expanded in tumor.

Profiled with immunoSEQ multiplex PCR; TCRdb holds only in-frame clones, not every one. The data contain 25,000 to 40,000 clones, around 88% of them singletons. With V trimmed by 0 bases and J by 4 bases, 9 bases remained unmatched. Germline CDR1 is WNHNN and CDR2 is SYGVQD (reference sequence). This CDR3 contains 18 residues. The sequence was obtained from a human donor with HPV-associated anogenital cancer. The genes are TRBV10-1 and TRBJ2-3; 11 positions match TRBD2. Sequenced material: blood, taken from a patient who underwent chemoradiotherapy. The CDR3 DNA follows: TGCGCCAGCAGTGAGTCTCTCTTAGCGGGAGGGTCACCAGATACGCAGTATTTT. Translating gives CASSESLLAGGSPDTQYF.